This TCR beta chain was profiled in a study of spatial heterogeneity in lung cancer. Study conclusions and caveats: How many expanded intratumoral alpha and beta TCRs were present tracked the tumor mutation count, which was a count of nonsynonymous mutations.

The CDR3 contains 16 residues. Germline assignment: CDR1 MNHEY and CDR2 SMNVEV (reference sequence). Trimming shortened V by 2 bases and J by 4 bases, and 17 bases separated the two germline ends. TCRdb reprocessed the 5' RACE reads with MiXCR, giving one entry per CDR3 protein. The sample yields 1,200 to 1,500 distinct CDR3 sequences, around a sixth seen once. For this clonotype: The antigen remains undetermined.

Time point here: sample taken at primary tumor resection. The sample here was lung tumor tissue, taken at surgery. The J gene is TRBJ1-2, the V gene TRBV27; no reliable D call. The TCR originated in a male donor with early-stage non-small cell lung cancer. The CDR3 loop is CASSLKSLQLPYGYTF. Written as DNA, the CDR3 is TGTGCCAGCAGTTTAAAATCTTTGCAGCTCCCCTATGGCTACACCTTC.